The 5 T cell receptor beta chains below all came from one sample that was sequenced in a study of cytomegalovirus exposure and HLA in healthy donors. The PCR employed 60 Vbeta primers together with 13 Jbeta primers. Generated by immunoSEQ multiplex PCR, the TCRdb table keeps only in-frame clones and is missing some. The table records 130,000 to 150,000 clones, around 80% of them present only once. Sequenced: PBMCs. The receptor set was obtained from a man aged 40-49 years in good health and CMV-seropositive.

The genes are TRBV5-1 and TRBJ2-2; 7 nucleotides align to TRBD2. This CDR3 contains 14 residues. Germline V lookup: CDR1 SGHRS, CDR2 YFSETQ. V lost 1 base, J lost 4 bases, and 1 base stayed unmatched. The CDR3 DNA reads as TGCGCCAGCAGCTTGCGGACTAGCACCGGGGAGCTGTTTTTT. This translates into CASSLRTSTGELFF.

The chain has TRBV7-2 and TRBJ2-3, with 9 bases lining up with TRBD2. Losses at the gene ends were 0 bases for V and 3 bases for J; bases not matched to a gene: 4. Germline assignment: CDR1 SGHTA and CDR2 FQGNSA. The CDR3 totals 16 residues. The chain's CDR3 is CASSLAPSGRTDTQYF. The DNA of the CDR3 is TGTGCCAGCAGCTTAGCGCCCAGCGGGAGGACAGATACGCAGTATTTT. Full variable domain (remainder filled in from reference TRBV7-2 and TRBJ2-3): GAGVSQSPSNKVTEKGKDVELRCDPISGHTALYWYRQSLGQGLEFLIYFQGNSAPDKSGLPSDRFSAERTGGSVSTLTIQRTQQEDSAVYLCASSLAPSGRTDTQYFGPGTRLTVL.

This chain links TRBV5-1 with TRBJ1-3; TRBD1 might be the D (5 bases). Germline V gene lookup returns CDR1 SGHRS and CDR2 YFSETQ. Between the trimmed V and J ends, which lost 1 base and 2 bases, there was a span of 7 bases. The CDR3 spans 14 residues. In DNA, the CDR3 is TGCGCCAGCAGCTTGACAGGCCCTGGAAACACCATATATTTT. This codes for CASSLTGPGNTIYF.

The chain joins TRBV9 to TRBJ2-7; 8 nucleotides line up with TRBD1. V trimming: 2 bases; J trimming: 3 bases; junction bases outside the gene matches: 4. The CDR3 extends over 14 amino acids. Germline values: CDR1 SGDLS, CDR2 YYNGEE. CDR3 sequence: CASSVDRGHYEQYF. CDR3 in DNA: TGTGCCAGCAGCGTCGACAGGGGACACTACGAGCAGTACTTC.

Remarks on this clone: Other DNA sequences in the sample encode the same CDR3. The chain is built from TRBV23-1 and TRBJ1-6, with unresolved D. Being an ORF, TRBV23-1 has a function that is uncertain. With 3 bases removed from V and 2 bases from J, the gap between germline ends came to 11 bases. This CDR3 has 16 amino acids. The CDR3 region has the DNA TGCGCCAGCAGTCAGATCGGGTGGCCCTATAATTCACCCCTCCACTTT. This encodes CASSQIGWPYNSPLHF.